This entry lists 17 T cell receptor beta chains sequenced from one sample in a study of blood T cell repertoires in COVID-19. Generated by immunoSEQ multiplex PCR, the TCRdb table keeps only in-frame clones and is missing some. The sample records about 160,000 clones, roughly 80% being singletons. Input material: PBMCs or T cells enriched from blood (not recorded which). These receptors were obtained from a woman aged 60-70 years who had recovered from COVID-19.

The CDR3 DNA is TGTGCCAGCAGCTTACGACCCGGGGGGGTGTACAATGAGCAGTTCTTC. Its translation is CASSLRPGGVYNEQFF. The J gene is TRBJ2-1, the V gene TRBV11-2; 8 bases fit TRBD2. The CDR3 loop spans 16 amino acids. J was trimmed by 4 bases and V by 2 bases; bases with no gene match: 7. The germline gives CDR1 SGHAT, CDR2 FQNNGV.

The J gene is TRBJ1-6, the V gene TRBV19; 10 nucleotides align to TRBD1. V trimming: 3 bases; J trimming: 6 bases; junction bases outside the gene matches: 5. The germline gives CDR1 LNHDA, CDR2 SQIVND (reference sequence). The CDR3 contains 16 residues. CDR3 nucleotide sequence: TGTGCCAGTAGTATTTTCGGGACAGGGGCTAATTCACCCCTCCACTTT. Residues: CASSIFGTGANSPLHF.

The chain uses TRBV24-1 and TRBJ2-4, with 14 bases aligning to TRBD2. Germline CDR1 and CDR2: KGHDR and SFDVKD. V gave up 9 bases and J gave up 0 bases; unmatched junction bases: 6. This CDR3 region has 17 residues. In DNA form, the CDR3 reads TGTGCCACCCCGGGACTAGCGGGAGCTCTAGCCAAAAACATTCAGTACTTC. Encoded protein: CATPGLAGALAKNIQYF.

The rearrangement links TRBV7-8 to TRBJ1-3; perhaps TRBD1 as D (6 bases). Germline lookup yields CDR1 SGHVS and CDR2 FQNEAQ. The CDR3 extends over 14 amino acids. V was pared by 0 bases and J by 4 bases, with 7 bases between. CDR3 DNA: TGTGCCAGCAGCTTAGCAGGGGGAGGAAACACCATATATTTT. Translated: CASSLAGGGNTIYF.

The chain carries TRBV23-1 and TRBJ1-5; 11 bases map to TRBD1. TRBV23-1 is reported as an ORF; its role is uncertain. V was clipped by 0 bases and J by 1 base; unmatched bases: 2. The CDR3 has 17 residues. The CDR3 here is CASSQSRDRGSNQPQHF. The CDR3 DNA is TGCGCCAGCAGTCAATCGCGGGACAGGGGGAGCAATCAGCCCCAGCATTTT.

This chain joins TRBV7-2 and TRBJ2-5; 10 positions match TRBD2. Germline CDR1 SGHTA, CDR2 FQGNSA. Losses at the gene ends were 2 bases for V and 4 bases for J; bases not matched to a gene: 10. This CDR3 comprises 17 residues. The CDR3 coding sequence is TGTGCCAGCAGCTTATTTCCCAGCGGGGGGGCGCGAGAGACCCAGTACTTC. Translation: CASSLFPSGGARETQYF.

The chain has TRBV19 and TRBJ1-1; D might be TRBD1 (5 bases). From germline, CDR1 is LNHDA and CDR2 SQIVND (reference sequence). V lost 4 bases to trimming and J lost 1 base, with 19 bases between them. The CDR3 sequence is 17 residues long. The CDR3 DNA is TGTGCCAGTAGTAAATCAGATTCAGGGCGCGGGAACACTGAAGCTTTCTTT. Protein product: CASSKSDSGRGNTEAFF.

This chain joins TRBV5-4 and TRBJ1-2, with 10 bases lining up with TRBD1. CDR1 and CDR2 (germline): SGHNT, YYREEE (reference sequence). The CDR3 is 14 residues long. The ends lost 5 bases at V and 3 bases at J; junction bases unmatched: 4. In nucleotides, the CDR3 is TGTGCCAGCAGTCCCGGGACAGGGGACTATGGCTACACCTTC. Translated, it gives CASSPGTGDYGYTF.

This chain's CDR3 is CASSFGGRTYEQYF. CDR3 nucleotide sequence: TGTGCCAGCAGCTTCGGCGGGAGGACCTACGAGCAGTACTTC. V gene TRBV7-9 combines with J gene TRBJ2-7; 8 bases line up with TRBD2. V was clipped by 3 bases and J by 2 bases; unmatched bases: 3. CDR3 length: 14 residues. Germline CDR1 and CDR2: SEHNR and FQNEAQ (reference sequence).

The chain is built from TRBV7-2 and TRBJ1-4, with 7 bases fitting TRBD1. The trim removed 3 bases at V and 3 bases at J, leaving 7 bases unmatched. Germline V lookup: CDR1 SGHTA, CDR2 FQGNSA. This CDR3 comprises 16 residues. CDR3 DNA: TGTGCCAGCAGCTTCCTCTCGACAGGGCCTAATGAAAAACTGTTTTTT. Its protein is CASSFLSTGPNEKLFF.

This sequence joins TRBV19 and TRBJ1-5, with 9 bases lining up with TRBD1. Unmatched junction bases numbered 12, after V lost 6 bases and J lost 6 bases. CDR1 LNHDA and CDR2 SQIVND come from the germline V gene (reference sequence). The CDR3 spans 16 residues. CDR3 in amino acids: CASRPRDRVYRQPQHF. The CDR3 DNA reads as TGTGCCAGTAGGCCCCGGGACAGGGTATATCGTCAGCCCCAGCATTTT.

The chain links TRBV4-2 to TRBJ2-3, with 7 bases aligning to TRBD1. Unmatched junction bases numbered 10, after V lost 5 bases and J lost 2 bases. Germline lookup yields CDR1 LGHNA and CDR2 YNFKEQ. This CDR3 comprises 16 residues. The CDR3: CASSYQETGPTDTQYF. The DNA of the CDR3 is TGTGCCAGCAGCTACCAAGAGACAGGGCCCACAGATACGCAGTATTTT.

DNA for the CDR3: TGTGCCAGCAGCGTAGTACCAGCGGGGGGGCGGGATACGCAGTATTTT. Its translation: CASSVVPAGGRDTQYF. The rearrangement uses TRBV9 and TRBJ2-3, with TRBD2 matching over 10 bases. The CDR3 runs to 16 residues. V lost 0 bases to trimming and J lost 6 bases; unmatched junction nucleotides: 7. From germline, CDR1 is SGDLS and CDR2 YYNGEE.

This sequence joins TRBV30 and TRBJ1-5; possible D gene TRBD1, 6 bases. Trimming shortened V by 2 bases and J by 11 bases, and 16 bases separated the two germline ends. Germline CDR1 reads GTSNPN; CDR2 reads SVGIG (reference sequence). The CDR3 totals 13 residues. The CDR3 sequence: CAWSLGQLSTQHF. The CDR3 DNA reads as TGTGCCTGGAGTCTCGGACAGTTATCGACCCAGCATTTT. Full variable domain (remainder filled in from reference TRBV30 and TRBJ1-5): SQTIHQWPATLVQPVGSPLSLECTVEGTSNPNLYWYRQAAGRGLQLLFYSVGIGQISSEVPQNLSASRPQDRQFILSSKKLLLSDSGFYLCAWSLGQLSTQHFGDGTRLSIL.

J is TRBJ2-1 and V is TRBV18; 9 bases are a match to TRBD2. The V gene end was trimmed by 8 bases and the J gene end by 7 bases; junction bases not matched to a gene: 9. In germline, CDR1 is KGHSH, CDR2 LQKENI. The CDR3 covers 14 residues. DNA for the CDR3: TGTGCCAGCGAGGCCCTAGCGGGGAGGAATGAGCAGTTCTTC. It specifies CASEALAGRNEQFF.

J is TRBJ1-5 and V is TRBV2; possibly TRBD1 for D (5 bases). The CDR3 runs 11 residues. CDR1 and CDR2 (germline): SNHLY, FYNNEI. The V end lost 3 bases, the J end lost 12 bases, and 9 bases lay between the germline ends. The CDR3 DNA reads as TGTGCCAGCAGTGAGTACCAGGGCCAGCATTTT. The encoded protein is CASSEYQGQHF.

The gene calls are TRBV4-2 and TRBJ1-1, with D perhaps matching TRBD1 (6 bases). Germline CDR1 and CDR2: LGHNA and YNFKEQ. This CDR3 comprises 15 residues. V was shortened by 1 base and J by 1 base, with 10 bases between the two germline ends. Here the CDR3 DNA reads TGTGCCAGCAGCCAAGCTGACAGGAAGAACACTGAAGCTTTCTTT. Translation gives CASSQADRKNTEAFF.